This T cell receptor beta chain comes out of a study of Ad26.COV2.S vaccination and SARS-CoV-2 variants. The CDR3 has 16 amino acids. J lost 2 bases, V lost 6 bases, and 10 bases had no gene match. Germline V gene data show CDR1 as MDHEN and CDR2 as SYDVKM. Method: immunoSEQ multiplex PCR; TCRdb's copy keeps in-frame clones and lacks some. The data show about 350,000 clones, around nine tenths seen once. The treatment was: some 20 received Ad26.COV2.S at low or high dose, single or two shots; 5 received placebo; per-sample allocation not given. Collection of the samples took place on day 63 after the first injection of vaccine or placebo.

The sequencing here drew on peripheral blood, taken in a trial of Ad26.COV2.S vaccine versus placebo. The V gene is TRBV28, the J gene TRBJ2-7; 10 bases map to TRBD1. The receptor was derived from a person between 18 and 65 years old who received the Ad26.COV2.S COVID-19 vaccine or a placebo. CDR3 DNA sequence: TGTGCCAGCAGCCAAGGACCGGGACAGGGGCCCTACGAGCAGTACTTC. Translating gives CASSQGPGQGPYEQYF.